Included here is one TCR beta chain sequence, with context. Its target is not known. These data come from a study of T-cell memory formation after mild COVID-19. Overall study findings and caveats: Clonal second-wave expansions that peaked on day 37 had unconfirmed SARS-CoV-2 specificity.

TCRdb processed the 5' RACE reads anew with MiXCR; each CDR3 protein has one entry. The profile shows roughly 400,000 distinct CDR3 sequences, 16% of them singletons. Sequencing was done on a sample of PBMCs or a T cell subset sorted from them (not recorded which). This receptor was identified in a man aged 18 to 30 who had mild COVID-19 (a few samples of this study predate the infection). Cell type and time point are not known.

CDR3 nucleotides: TGTGCCAGCAGCCCGATCCAGGGAGGCTATGGCTACACCTTC. This codes for CASSPIQGGYGYTF. The chain joins TRBV12-3 or TRBV12-4 to TRBJ1-2; a possible D gene is TRBD1 (5 bases). The CDR3 runs 14 residues. The ends were cut back, 6 bases at V and 4 bases at J, with 15 bases in the middle.